This T cell receptor beta chain originates from a study of tumor-infiltrating lymphocytes in localized non-small cell lung cancer. This clone was seen more than once but under ten times. What it binds is unknown. From germline, CDR1 is MNHEY and CDR2 SMNVEV (reference sequence). The CDR3 is made up of 15 amino acids. Trimming shortened V by 0 bases and J by 1 base, and 8 bases separated the two germline ends. Here immunoSEQ multiplex PCR was the method, and the copy in TCRdb shows in-frame clones only, minus some. The profile covers 9,500 to 15,000 clones, with around 79% appearing a single time and approximately 4.9% taken by the ten largest. Whole-study findings and limits: Compared with uninvolved lung, tumors showed higher T cell infiltration by TCRbeta sequencing. IM1 and IM2 tumors showed no difference in T-cell fraction.

The chain couples TRBV27 to TRBJ2-3, with D unresolved. The receptor comes from a human donor with non-small cell lung cancer. Sequenced: lung tumor tissue. In DNA form, the CDR3 reads TGTGCCAGCAGTTTATCGGGTCACCGCACAGATACGCAGTATTTT. Its translation is CASSLSGHRTDTQYF.